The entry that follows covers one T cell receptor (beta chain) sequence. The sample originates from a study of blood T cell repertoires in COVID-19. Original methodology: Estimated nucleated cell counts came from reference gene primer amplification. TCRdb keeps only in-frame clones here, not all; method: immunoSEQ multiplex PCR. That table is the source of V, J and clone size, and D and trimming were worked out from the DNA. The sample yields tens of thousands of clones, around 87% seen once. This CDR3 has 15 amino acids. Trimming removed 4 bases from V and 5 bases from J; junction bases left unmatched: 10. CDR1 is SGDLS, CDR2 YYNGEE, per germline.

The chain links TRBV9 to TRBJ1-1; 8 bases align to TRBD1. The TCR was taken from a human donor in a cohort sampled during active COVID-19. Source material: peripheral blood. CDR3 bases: TGTGCCAGCAGCAAAACCGGGACAGGAGATACTGAAGCTTTCTTT. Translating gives CASSKTGTGDTEAFF.